This passage covers 21 T cell receptor beta chains from one sample sequenced in a study of blood T cell repertoires in COVID-19. Here immunoSEQ multiplex PCR was the method, and the copy in TCRdb shows in-frame clones only, minus some. The table has roughly 180,000 clones, around 87% seen once; the top ten hold 2.5% to 3.5%. Sequencing input: peripheral blood. These receptors were obtained from a woman aged 25 to 39 with active or convalescent COVID-19.

The V gene is TRBV6-1, the J gene TRBJ2-1, with D perhaps TRBD1 (5 bases). V gave up 3 bases and J gave up 0 bases, with 12 bases separating them. Germline CDR1 MNHNS, CDR2 SASEGT. The CDR3 runs 16 residues. The CDR3 DNA reads TGTGCCAGCAGTGACACAGGCGCTAGCTCCTACAATGAGCAGTTCTTC. This codes for CASSDTGASSYNEQFF.

The rearrangement links TRBV27 to TRBJ1-1; 8 nucleotides agree with TRBD1. The trim removed 6 bases at V and 5 bases at J, leaving 2 bases unmatched. Germline lookup yields CDR1 MNHEY and CDR2 SMNVEV (reference sequence). This CDR3 comprises 12 residues. This chain's CDR3 is CASRTGATEAFF. The CDR3 nucleotides read TGTGCCAGCAGGACAGGGGCGACTGAAGCTTTCTTT.

The chain combines TRBV28 with TRBJ1-3; D is possibly TRBD1 (5 bases). V lost 6 bases to trimming and J lost 0 bases, with 15 bases between them. CDR3 length: 16 residues. Per germline, CDR1 MDHEN and CDR2 SYDVKM. DNA for the CDR3: TGTGCCAGCAGCGCTTTGGGGGGTACCTCTGGAAACACCATATATTTT. Its protein is CASSALGGTSGNTIYF.

The chain has TRBV10-2 and TRBJ2-7; tentatively, D is TRBD1 (6 bases). Germline lookup yields CDR1 WSHSY and CDR2 SAAADI. The CDR3 is 17 amino acids. V was cut by 8 bases and J by 3 bases, with 26 bases left in between. The CDR3 reads CASCAGGGRGRNYEQYF. In DNA, the CDR3 is TGCGCCAGCTGTGCTGGCGGCGGCAGGGGTAGGAACTACGAGCAGTACTTC.

V gene TRBV27 combines with J gene TRBJ1-6; weak D call: TRBD1 (6 bases). Trimming left V 6 bases short and J 8 bases short, with 14 bases between. This CDR3 has 14 residues. Per the germline V gene, CDR1 is MNHEY and CDR2 is SMNVEV (reference sequence). CDR3 in amino acids: CASSLQGFYSPLHF. CDR3 sequence (DNA): TGTGCCAGCAGCCTACAGGGTTTCTATTCACCCCTCCACTTT.

The chain carries TRBV7-9 and TRBJ2-7; a weak D match, TRBD2 (5 bases). Germline-derived CDR1 and CDR2 are SEHNR and FQNEAQ (reference sequence). Between the trimmed V and J ends, which lost 5 bases and 4 bases, there was a span of 15 bases. The length of the CDR3 is 14 residues. CDR3 loop: CASSPRGLPYEQYF. The CDR3, as DNA: TGTGCCAGCAGCCCCAGAGGGCTTCCGTACGAGCAGTACTTC. The full variable domain, its missing parts supplied by reference TRBV7-9 and TRBJ2-7, is DTGVSQNPRHKITKRGQNVTFRCDPISEHNRLYWYRQTLGQGPEFLTYFQNEAQLEKSRLLSDRFSAERPKGSFSTLEIQRTEQGDSAMYLCASSPRGLPYEQYFGPGTRLTVT.

The chain recombines TRBV3-1 (or the pseudogene TRBV3-2) with TRBJ2-1, with D possibly being TRBD1 (5 bases). Germline assignment: CDR1 LGHDT and CDR2 YNNKEL (reference sequence). V lost 7 bases and J 0 bases, leaving 16 bases between the germline ends. CDR3 size: 16 residues. This CDR3 reads CASTTGGRTSYNEQFF. The CDR3 DNA reads TGTGCCAGCACCACAGGTGGGCGTACCTCCTACAATGAGCAGTTCTTC.

The rearrangement links TRBV6-5 to TRBJ2-1, with a weak D call TRBD2 (6 bases). Trimming shortened V by 6 bases and J by 9 bases, and 12 bases separated the two germline ends. Germline CDR1 MNHEY, CDR2 SVGAGI. This CDR3 comprises 12 residues. This chain's CDR3 is CASRKDYGEQFF. In nucleotides, the CDR3 is TGTGCCAGCAGAAAGGACTACGGTGAGCAGTTCTTC.

The CDR3 is CASSLRDSRGAGELFF. The CDR3 region has the DNA TGTGCCAGCTCACTTCGGGACAGCAGGGGAGCCGGGGAGCTGTTTTTT. J is TRBJ2-2 and V is TRBV28; 7 nucleotides line up with TRBD1. Germline trimming cut 8 bases from V and 6 bases from J; bases unmatched to any gene: 15. CDR3 length equals 16 residues. The germline CDR1 and CDR2 sequences are MDHEN and SYDVKM.

With respect to this clone: One end of the junction varies from germline; a read error may be responsible. The chain is built from TRBV7-7 and TRBJ2-5; possibly TRBD2 for D (5 bases). The CDR3 is 13 residues long. Germline V gene lookup returns CDR1 SSHAT and CDR2 FNYEAQ (reference sequence). The CDR3 loop reads CASSNPGQETQYF. CDR3 DNA: TGTGCTAGCAGCAATCCGGGGCAAGAGACCCAGTACTTC.

In this sample, this clone turned up many times. The chain employs TRBV27 and TRBJ1-2, with D maybe TRBD1 (6 bases). Germline CDR1 MNHEY, CDR2 SMNVEV (reference sequence). The CDR3 totals 14 residues. V shed 2 bases and J shed 4 bases, with 11 bases lying between them. Written as DNA, the CDR3 is TGTGCCAGCAGTTTAGGTGGACAGACCTATGGCTACACCTTC. It is translated as CASSLGGQTYGYTF.

In DNA, the CDR3 is TGTGCCAGCAGACGCCAAGCAATCTATAATTCACCCCTCCACTTT. Translating it yields CASRRQAIYNSPLHF. V is TRBV6-5 and J is TRBJ1-6; D is unresolved. Trimming took off 6 bases at V and 3 bases at J, with 12 bases between the two ends. Germline V gene sequence: CDR1 MNHEY, CDR2 SVGAGI. The CDR3 sequence is 15 residues long.

The chain uses TRBV19 and TRBJ1-5, with D possibly being TRBD1 (6 bases). Looked up from germline, CDR1 is LNHDA and CDR2 is SQIVND (reference sequence). This CDR3 spans 15 amino acids. Deletions cut 7 bases from V and 0 bases from J, with 13 bases between. Written as DNA, the CDR3 is TGTGCCAGTAACCGGGACAACTATAGCAATCAGCCCCAGCATTTT. This sequence encodes CASNRDNYSNQPQHF. Full variable domain (remainder filled in from reference TRBV19 and TRBJ1-5): DGGITQSPKYLFRKEGQNVTLSCEQNLNHDAMYWYRQDPGQGLRLIYYSQIVNDFQKGDIAEGYSVSREKKESFPLTVTSAQKNPTAFYLCASNRDNYSNQPQHFGDGTRLSIL.

This clone was counted once. V gene TRBV12-3 or TRBV12-4 combines with J gene TRBJ1-2; 7 nucleotides align to TRBD1. Trimming removed 6 bases from V and 5 bases from J; junction bases left unmatched: 3. CDR3 length: 12 amino acids. The CDR3 coding sequence is TGTGCCAGCAGCGCGGGACAGTATGGCTACACCTTC. Translated: CASSAGQYGYTF.

This clone was detected only once. The rearrangement links TRBV19 to TRBJ2-7; D is possibly TRBD2 (5 bases). The CDR3 spans 14 residues. Germline V CDR1 and CDR2: LNHDA, SQIVND (reference sequence). Trimming pared 5 bases from V and 3 bases from J, leaving 14 bases between. CDR3 coding DNA: TGTGCCAGTAGTCCCCGGATCGGGGACTACGAGCAGTACTTC. Translated, it gives CASSPRIGDYEQYF.

The chain couples TRBV19 to TRBJ1-5; 8 bases agree with TRBD1. This CDR3 contains 16 residues. V trimming: 2 bases; J trimming: 1 base; junction bases outside the gene matches: 4. Germline assignment: CDR1 LNHDA and CDR2 SQIVND (reference sequence). CDR3 region: CASSIQTGVSNQPQHF. In DNA form, the CDR3 reads TGTGCCAGTAGTATACAGACAGGGGTAAGCAATCAGCCCCAGCATTTT.

The chain employs TRBV10-2 and TRBJ2-7; 10 nucleotides align to TRBD2. The V gene end was trimmed by 6 bases and the J gene end by 3 bases; junction bases not matched to a gene: 5. CDR1 WSHSY and CDR2 SAAADI come from the germline V gene. CDR3 length: 14 amino acids. DNA of the CDR3: TGCGCCAGCAGGCCGGCTAGCGGGAGCTACGAGCAGTACTTC. It yields the protein CASRPASGSYEQYF.

The sample holds one count of this clone. The chain carries TRBV14 and TRBJ1-2; D is ambiguous. The CDR3 is 15 residues long. Trimming removed 4 bases at V and 6 bases at J, with 18 bases between. In germline, CDR1 is SGHDN, CDR2 FVKESK. The CDR3 here is CASSLNGSPRNGYTF. The CDR3, as DNA: TGTGCCAGCAGCCTAAACGGCAGCCCTAGGAATGGCTACACCTTC.

This clone has only a few counts. J is TRBJ1-2 and V is TRBV10-3; D unclear. This CDR3 is built from 12 residues. CDR1 and CDR2 (germline): ENHRY, SYGVKD. Trimming took 8 bases from V and 5 from J, leaving 12 bases between them. The CDR3 spells CAISRVEYGYTF. The CDR3 DNA is TGTGCCATCTCCCGGGTGGAGTATGGCTACACCTTC.

This clone showed up just once. This sequence joins TRBV6-6 and TRBJ2-5; TRBD2 matches 10 bases. CDR3 length equals 15 residues. After removal of 5 bases from V and 5 bases from J, the junction contained 8 bases not matched to a gene. Germline loops: CDR1 MNHNY, CDR2 SVGAGI (reference sequence). The CDR3 spells CASSPGLARGETQYF. The CDR3 nucleotides read TGTGCCAGCAGTCCGGGACTAGCGCGGGGTGAGACCCAGTACTTC.

Here the CDR3 reads CASSEGRNWGLAEAFF. The CDR3 bases are TGTGCCAGCAGTGAGGGAAGAAATTGGGGGCTGGCTGAAGCTTTCTTT. The chain employs TRBV6-1 and TRBJ1-1; D is possibly TRBD1 (6 bases). V lost 3 bases, J lost 6 bases, and 20 bases lay in between. The CDR3 has 16 residues. Germline lookup yields CDR1 MNHNS and CDR2 SASEGT.